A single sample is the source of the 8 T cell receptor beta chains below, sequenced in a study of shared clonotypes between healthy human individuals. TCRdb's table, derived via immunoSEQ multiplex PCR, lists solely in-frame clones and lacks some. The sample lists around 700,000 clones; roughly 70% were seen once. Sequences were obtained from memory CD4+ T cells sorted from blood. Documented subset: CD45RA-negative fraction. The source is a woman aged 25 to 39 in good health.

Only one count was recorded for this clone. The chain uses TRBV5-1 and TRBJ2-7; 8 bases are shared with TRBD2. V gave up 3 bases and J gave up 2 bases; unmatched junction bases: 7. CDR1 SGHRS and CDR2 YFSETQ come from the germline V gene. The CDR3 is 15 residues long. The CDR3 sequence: CASSSDSGMAYEQYF. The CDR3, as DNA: TGCGCCAGCAGCTCGGATAGCGGGATGGCCTACGAGCAGTACTTC.

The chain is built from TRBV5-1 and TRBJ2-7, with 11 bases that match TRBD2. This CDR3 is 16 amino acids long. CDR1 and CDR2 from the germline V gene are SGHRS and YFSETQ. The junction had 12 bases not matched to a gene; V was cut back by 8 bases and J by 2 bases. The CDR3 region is CASRLAGTLGAYEQYF. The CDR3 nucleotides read TGCGCCAGTAGACTAGCGGGAACCTTAGGGGCCTACGAGCAGTACTTC.

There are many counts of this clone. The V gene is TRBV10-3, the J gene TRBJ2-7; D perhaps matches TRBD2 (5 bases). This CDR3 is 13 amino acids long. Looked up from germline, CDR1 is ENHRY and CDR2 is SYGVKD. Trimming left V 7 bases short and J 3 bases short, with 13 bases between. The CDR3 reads CAIKEGLLYEQYF. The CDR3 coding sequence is TGTGCCATCAAAGAAGGACTTCTCTACGAGCAGTACTTC.

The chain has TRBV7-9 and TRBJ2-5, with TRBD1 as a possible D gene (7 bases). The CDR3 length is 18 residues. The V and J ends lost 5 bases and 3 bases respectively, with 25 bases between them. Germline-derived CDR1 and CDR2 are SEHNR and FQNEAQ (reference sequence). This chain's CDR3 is CASSPHPLGRGEKETQYF. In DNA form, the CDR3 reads TGTGCCAGCAGCCCACATCCCTTAGGCAGGGGGGAGAAAGAGACCCAGTACTTC.

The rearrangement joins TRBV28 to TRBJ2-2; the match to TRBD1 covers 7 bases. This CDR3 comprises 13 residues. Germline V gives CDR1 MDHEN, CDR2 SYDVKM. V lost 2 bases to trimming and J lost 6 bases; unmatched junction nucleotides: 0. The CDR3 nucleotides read TGTGCCAGCAGTTTAGGGACAGCCGGGGAGCTGTTTTTT. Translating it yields CASSLGTAGELFF.

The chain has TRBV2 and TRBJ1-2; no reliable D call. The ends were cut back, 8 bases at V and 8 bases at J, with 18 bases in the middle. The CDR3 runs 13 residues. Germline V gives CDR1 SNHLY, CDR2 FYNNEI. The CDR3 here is CASLEVRAEGYTF. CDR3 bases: TGTGCCAGCCTTGAAGTTAGGGCCGAGGGCTACACCTTC.

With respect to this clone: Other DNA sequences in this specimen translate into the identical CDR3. The DNA of the CDR3 is TGCAGCGTTGCCAGGGATAGCAATCAGCCCCAGCATTTT. It translates to CSVARDSNQPQHF. The chain has TRBV29-1 and TRBJ1-5; D possibly corresponds to TRBD1 (5 bases). V was clipped by 4 bases and J by 0 bases, with 7 bases between them. Germline V CDR1 and CDR2: SQVTM, ANQGSEA. The CDR3 is 13 amino acids.

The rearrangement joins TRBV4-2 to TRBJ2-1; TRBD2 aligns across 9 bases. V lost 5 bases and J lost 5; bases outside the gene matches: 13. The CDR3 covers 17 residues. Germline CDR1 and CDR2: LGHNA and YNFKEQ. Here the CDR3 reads CASSKALKREVDNEQFF. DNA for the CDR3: TGTGCCAGCAGCAAAGCCCTAAAGCGGGAGGTCGACAATGAGCAGTTCTTC.